This TCR beta chain was found in a study of blood T cell repertoires in COVID-19. Trimming removed 2 bases from V and 5 bases from J; junction bases left unmatched: 7. Germline assignment: CDR1 SQVTM and CDR2 ANQGSEA. CDR3 size: 14 residues. Data came from immunoSEQ multiplex PCR; TCRdb stores just in-frame clones and leaves some out. The repertoire consists of about 98,000 clones, with less than 85% occurring once and the leading ten covering approximately 11%. The chain carries TRBV29-1 and TRBJ2-5; 8 positions agree with TRBD2. The receptor was isolated from a man in his 70s with active or convalescent COVID-19. Source material: peripheral blood. CDR3 sequence reads: CSVEIRGGRETQYF. In nucleotides, the CDR3 is TGCAGCGTTGAAATCCGGGGGGGCCGGGAGACCCAGTACTTC.